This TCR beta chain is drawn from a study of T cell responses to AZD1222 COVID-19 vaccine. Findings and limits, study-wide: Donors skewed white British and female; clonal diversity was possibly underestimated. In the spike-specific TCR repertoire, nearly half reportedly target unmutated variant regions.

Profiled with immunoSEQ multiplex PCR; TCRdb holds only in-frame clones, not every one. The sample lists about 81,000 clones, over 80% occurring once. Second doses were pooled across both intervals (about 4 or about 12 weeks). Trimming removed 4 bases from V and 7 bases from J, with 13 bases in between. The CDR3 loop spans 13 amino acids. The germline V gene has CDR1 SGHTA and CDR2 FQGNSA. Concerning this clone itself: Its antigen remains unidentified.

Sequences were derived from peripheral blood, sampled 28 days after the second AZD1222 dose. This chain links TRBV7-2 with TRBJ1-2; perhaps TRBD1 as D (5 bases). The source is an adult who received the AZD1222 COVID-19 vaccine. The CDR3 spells CASSSAGPSGYTF. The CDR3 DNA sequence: TGTGCCAGCAGCTCGGCGGGACCCAGTGGCTACACCTTC.